Listed here are 20 T cell receptor beta chains from one sample, sequenced in a study of T-cell memory formation after mild COVID-19. TCRdb itself ran the 5' RACE reads through MiXCR, one entry per CDR3 protein. The sample yields roughly 450,000 distinct CDR3 sequences, about 20% seen once. What was sequenced was PBMCs or a T cell subset sorted from them (not recorded which). These receptors originate from an adult woman who had mild COVID-19 (a few samples of this study predate the infection). Cell type and time point are not known.

This clonotype was detected only a few times. The CDR3 nucleotides read TGTGCCAGCAGCTCGGACGGGGCGTACGAGCAGTACTTC. Translating gives CASSSDGAYEQYF. The rearrangement uses TRBV7-9 and TRBJ2-7; D tentatively reads TRBD1 or TRBD2 (5 bases each). CDR3 size: 13 residues. CDR1 is SEHNR, CDR2 FQNEAQ, per germline (reference sequence). Trimming stripped 4 bases from V and 4 bases from J, with 11 bases between.

This clonotype was observed a few times. V gene TRBV5-5 combines with J gene TRBJ2-3, with D possibly matching TRBD2 (6 bases). The CDR3 spans 14 residues. Germline V CDR1 and CDR2: SGHKS, YYEKEE (reference sequence). V was clipped by 4 bases and J by 9 bases, with 18 bases between them. CDR3 region: CASSVRDSRETQYF. In nucleotides, the CDR3 is TGTGCCAGCAGCGTAAGGGACTCCCGAGAAACGCAGTATTTT.

The V call is TRBV3-1, the J call TRBJ1-1, with a weak D call TRBD1 (5 bases). The CDR3 covers 13 residues. V was pared by 9 bases and J by 2 bases, with 13 bases between. Germline V gene lookup returns CDR1 LGHDT and CDR2 YNNKEL (reference sequence). CDR3 protein: CASTRGSNTEAFF. CDR3 bases: TGTGCCAGTACAAGGGGTTCAAACACTGAAGCTTTCTTT.

This clonotype was seen at least ten times. This chain connects TRBV7-9 to TRBJ2-2; no clear D gene. Germline V gives CDR1 SEHNR, CDR2 FQNEAQ (reference sequence). Trimming took off 6 bases at V and 1 base at J, with 6 bases between the two ends. The CDR3 runs to 13 residues. CDR3 in amino acids: CASRGLNTGELFF. The CDR3 nucleotides are TGTGCCAGCAGGGGTCTGAACACCGGGGAGCTGTTTTTT.

The CDR3 sequence is CASSELVGELFF. The DNA of the CDR3 is TGTGCCAGCAGTGAACTGGTCGGGGAGCTGTTTTTT. This chain connects TRBV25-1 to TRBJ2-2; no clear D gene. Germline CDR1 is MGHDK and CDR2 is SYGVNS. The CDR3 sequence is 12 residues long. The V end was cut by 2 bases, the J end by 7 bases, with 5 bases between.

The chain couples TRBV18 to TRBJ2-5; TRBD1 or TRBD2 may be the D gene (5 bases each). Trimming pared 2 bases from V and 6 bases from J, leaving 22 bases between. The CDR3 totals 17 residues. The germline gives CDR1 KGHSH, CDR2 LQKENI. CDR3 nucleotide sequence: TGTGCCAGCTCACCATTCAGCGACGAGGGGATAGGGAAGACCCAGTACTTC. The encoded protein is CASSPFSDEGIGKTQYF.

The CDR3, as DNA: TGTGCCACCACCGGAGCAACCGGGGAGCTGTTTTTT. This translates into CATTGATGELFF. The chain employs TRBV15 and TRBJ2-2; D is unresolved. The CDR3 sequence is 12 residues long. V gave up 7 bases and J gave up 5 bases, with 8 bases separating them. CDR1 and CDR2 from the germline V gene are LNHNV and YYDKDF (reference sequence).

This clonotype was recorded many times. The chain links TRBV10-3 to TRBJ2-7, with a possible D match to TRBD1 (7 bases). The CDR3 extends over 14 amino acids. CDR1 and CDR2 from the germline V gene are ENHRY and SYGVKD. V lost 2 bases to trimming and J lost 2 bases, with 10 bases between them. CDR3 nucleotide sequence: TGTGCCATCAGTGAGGACAGGGAGGCCTACGAGCAGTACTTC. Protein sequence: CAISEDREAYEQYF.

This clonotype was observed a few times. This chain joins TRBV24-1 and TRBJ2-1; 7 nucleotides match TRBD2. The V gene's germline CDR1 is KGHDR and CDR2 SFDVKD. The CDR3 has 15 residues. With 4 bases clipped from V and 4 bases from J, the junction kept 6 bases outside the gene matches. CDR3 protein: CATSEPGLQYNEQFF. The CDR3 nucleotides are TGTGCCACCAGTGAGCCGGGACTACAATACAATGAGCAGTTCTTC.

This clonotype was seen repeatedly, ten times or more. The J gene is TRBJ2-3, the V gene TRBV10-3; TRBD2 might be the D (6 bases). The CDR3 is 14 amino acids. The V end lost 10 bases, the J end lost 5 bases, and 19 bases lay between the germline ends. CDR1 and CDR2 from the germline V gene are ENHRY and SYGVKD. CDR3 loop: CATSRDSTGDTQYF. The CDR3 DNA is TGTGCCACAAGCCGGGACTCCACGGGAGATACGCAGTATTTT.

This clonotype has at least ten counts. At one end, the junction sequence differs from germline, possibly due to a read error. This chain connects TRBV4-1 to TRBJ1-1; a weak D match, TRBD1 (5 bases). Germline assignment: CDR1 MGHRA and CDR2 YSYEKL. The CDR3 is 17 residues long. Here the CDR3 DNA reads TGCGCCAGCAGCCAAGATTGGACACCTGGGCCGTTTACTGGAGCTTTCTTT. As protein: CASSQDWTPGPFTGAFF.

The chain is built from TRBV20-1 and TRBJ2-1, with 10 bases lining up with TRBD1. The CDR3 extends over 13 amino acids. Germline CDR1 and CDR2: DFQATT and SNEGSKA (reference sequence). V dropped 5 bases and J dropped 4; count of bases not matched to a gene: 2. DNA of the CDR3: TGCAGTGCTGAGGACAGGGGGTACAATGAGCAGTTCTTC. This gives the protein CSAEDRGYNEQFF.

In its sample, this clonotype was seen many times. The rearrangement uses TRBV7-9 and TRBJ2-7; the D gene is possibly TRBD1 (5 bases). V gave up 5 bases and J gave up 6 bases, with 14 bases separating them. Per the germline V gene, CDR1 is SEHNR and CDR2 is FQNEAQ (reference sequence). The CDR3 is 13 amino acids. CDR3 DNA sequence: TGTGCCAGCAGCCCCGATAAGGGGCCCGAGCAGTACTTC. This codes for CASSPDKGPEQYF.

This chain uses TRBV12-3 or TRBV12-4 with TRBJ2-5; 9 nucleotides match TRBD2. Trimming at V came to 4 bases and at J to 5 bases, leaving 8 bases not matched to a gene. The CDR3 is 15 residues long. The CDR3 DNA is TGTGCCAGCAGTTCTAGCGGGGTGAGAGTGGAGACCCAGTACTTC. Its translation: CASSSSGVRVETQYF.

This chain links TRBV12-3 or TRBV12-4 with TRBJ2-7, with 15 bases matching TRBD2. The junction had 3 bases not matched to a gene; V was cut back by 6 bases and J by 3 bases. This CDR3 region has 15 residues. CDR3 residues: CASSGGLAGGYEQYF. The CDR3 coding sequence is TGTGCCAGCAGCGGGGGACTAGCGGGAGGCTACGAGCAGTACTTC.

This clonotype was observed once. The J gene is TRBJ2-1, the V gene TRBV7-9; D is perhaps TRBD2 (7 bases). V lost 1 base, J lost 4 bases, and 14 bases lay in between. The length of the CDR3 is 16 residues. CDR1 and CDR2 (germline): SEHNR, FQNEAQ (reference sequence). CDR3 coding DNA: TGTGCCAGCAGCTTAGTGGGGGGGGGGCCGTACAATGAGCAGTTCTTC. Protein sequence: CASSLVGGGPYNEQFF.

This clonotype came up a few times. The chain combines TRBV6-2 or TRBV6-3 with TRBJ1-1, with no clear D. CDR3 length: 13 residues. Germline V CDR1 and CDR2: MNHEY, SVGEGT. The V end was cut by 2 bases, the J end by 5 bases, with 9 bases between. The chain's CDR3 is CASSYREDTEAFF. The CDR3 DNA is TGTGCCAGCAGTTACCGGGAGGATACTGAAGCTTTCTTT.

The table lists this clonotype with a count of one. This rearrangement joins TRBV7-3 to TRBJ1-1; 9 bases match TRBD1. Looked up from germline, CDR1 is SGHTA and CDR2 is FQGTGA. The CDR3 is made up of 13 amino acids. V shed 4 bases and J 8 bases; nucleotides not matched to a gene: 5. The CDR3 coding sequence is TGTGCCAGCAGCTGGGACGGGACAGGGGAAGCTTTCTTT. It yields the protein CASSWDGTGEAFF.

This clonotype was observed at least ten times. This sequence joins TRBV10-3 and TRBJ2-7, with D uncertain. The CDR3 has 16 amino acids. V lost 4 bases to trimming and J lost 0 bases, with 16 bases between them. Germline values: CDR1 ENHRY, CDR2 SYGVKD. This CDR3 reads CAISGALADSSYEQYF. In nucleotides, the CDR3 is TGTGCCATCAGTGGGGCCCTGGCAGATTCCTCCTACGAGCAGTACTTC.

The rearrangement uses TRBV20-1 and TRBJ1-5; D gene unclear. V was shortened by 6 bases and J by 0 bases, with 12 bases between the two germline ends. The CDR3 sequence is 14 residues long. Germline V gene sequence: CDR1 DFQATT, CDR2 SNEGSKA (reference sequence). DNA for the CDR3: TGCAGTGCCCTAACAGATCTTAGCAATCAGCCCCAGCATTTT. Translating gives CSALTDLSNQPQHF.